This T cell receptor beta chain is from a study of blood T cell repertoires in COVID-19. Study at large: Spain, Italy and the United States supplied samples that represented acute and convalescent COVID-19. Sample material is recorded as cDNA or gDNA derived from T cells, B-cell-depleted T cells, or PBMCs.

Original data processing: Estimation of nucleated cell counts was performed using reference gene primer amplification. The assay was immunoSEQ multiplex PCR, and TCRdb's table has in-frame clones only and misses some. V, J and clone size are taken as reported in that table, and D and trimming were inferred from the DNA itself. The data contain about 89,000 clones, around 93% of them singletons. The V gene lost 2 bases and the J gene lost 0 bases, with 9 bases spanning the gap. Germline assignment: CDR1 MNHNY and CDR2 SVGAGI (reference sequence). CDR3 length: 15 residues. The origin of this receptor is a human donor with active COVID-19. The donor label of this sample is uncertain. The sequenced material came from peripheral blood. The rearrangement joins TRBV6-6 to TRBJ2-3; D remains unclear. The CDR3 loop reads CASSYEAASTDTQYF. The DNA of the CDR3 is TGTGCCAGCAGTTACGAGGCAGCTAGCACAGATACGCAGTATTTT.